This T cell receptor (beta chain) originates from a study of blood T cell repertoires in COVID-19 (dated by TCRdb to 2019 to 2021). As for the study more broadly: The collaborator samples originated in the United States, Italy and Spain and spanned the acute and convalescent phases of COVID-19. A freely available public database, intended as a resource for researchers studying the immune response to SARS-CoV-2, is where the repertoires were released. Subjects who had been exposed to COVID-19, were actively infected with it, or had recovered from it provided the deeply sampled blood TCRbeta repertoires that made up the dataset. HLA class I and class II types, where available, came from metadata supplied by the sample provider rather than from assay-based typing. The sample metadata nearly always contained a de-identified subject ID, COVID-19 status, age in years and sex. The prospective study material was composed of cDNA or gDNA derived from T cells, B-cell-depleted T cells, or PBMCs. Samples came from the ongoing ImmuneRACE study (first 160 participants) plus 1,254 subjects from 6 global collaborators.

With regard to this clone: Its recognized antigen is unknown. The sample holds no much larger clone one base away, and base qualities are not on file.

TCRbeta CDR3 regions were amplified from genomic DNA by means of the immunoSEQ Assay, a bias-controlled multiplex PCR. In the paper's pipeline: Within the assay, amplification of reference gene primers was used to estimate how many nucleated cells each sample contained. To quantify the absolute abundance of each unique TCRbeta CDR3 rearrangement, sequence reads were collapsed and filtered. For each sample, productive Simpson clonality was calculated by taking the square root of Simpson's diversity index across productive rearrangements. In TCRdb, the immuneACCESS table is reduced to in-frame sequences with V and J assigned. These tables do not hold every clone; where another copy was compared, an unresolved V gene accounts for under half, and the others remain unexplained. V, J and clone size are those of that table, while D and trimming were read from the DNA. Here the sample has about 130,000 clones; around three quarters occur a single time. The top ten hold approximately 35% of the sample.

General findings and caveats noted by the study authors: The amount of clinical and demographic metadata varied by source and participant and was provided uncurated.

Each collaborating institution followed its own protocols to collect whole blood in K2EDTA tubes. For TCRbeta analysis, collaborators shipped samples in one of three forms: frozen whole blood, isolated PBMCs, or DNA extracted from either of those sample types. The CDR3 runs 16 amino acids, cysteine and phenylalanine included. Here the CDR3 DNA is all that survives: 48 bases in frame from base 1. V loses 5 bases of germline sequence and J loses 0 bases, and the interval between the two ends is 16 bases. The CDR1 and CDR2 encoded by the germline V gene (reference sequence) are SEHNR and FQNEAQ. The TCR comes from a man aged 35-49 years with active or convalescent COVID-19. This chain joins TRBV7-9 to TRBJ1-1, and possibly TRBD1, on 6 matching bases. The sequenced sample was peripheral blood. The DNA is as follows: TGTGCCAGCAGCCCTAACAGGGCGGGGGTGAACACTGAAGCTTTCTTT. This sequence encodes CASSPNRAGVNTEAFF.